One and the same sample provided the 6 T cell receptor beta chains below, sequenced in a study of T cells in Graves' hyperthyroidism and ophthalmopathy. RNA transcripts gave rise to amplified TCR beta CDR3 regions. First-round RT-PCR of the TCR CDR3 relied on the HTBI primer set. MiXCR, applied by TCRdb to the multiplex PCR reads, yields one record per CDR3 protein. This sample yields approximately 600,000 distinct CDR3 sequences, of which less than 25% are seen a single time; around a third belongs to the top ten. Sequenced sample: blood. The receptors come from a man under 40 with Graves' ophthalmopathy.

The chain links TRBV15 to TRBJ1-1; D gene uncertain. The germline gives CDR1 LNHNV, CDR2 YYDKDF (reference sequence). There are 15 residues in the CDR3. V lost 3 bases, J lost 0 bases, and 11 bases lay in between. CDR3 protein: CATSSERGVNTEAFF. The CDR3 coding sequence is TGTGCCACCAGCAGTGAACGTGGGGTGAACACTGAAGCTTTCTTT. Combining the CDR3 with reference TRBV15 and TRBJ1-1 gives the whole variable domain DAMVIQNPRYQVTQFGKPVTLSCSQTLNHNVMYWYQQKSSQAPKLLFHYYDKDFNNEADTPDNFQSRRPNTSFCFLDIRSPGLGDTAMYLCATSSERGVNTEAFFGQGTRLTVV.

This clonotype has at least ten counts. J is TRBJ1-1 and V is TRBV6-1; D gene ambiguous. From germline, CDR1 is MNHNS and CDR2 SASEGT. Between the trimmed V and J ends, which lost 1 base and 6 bases, there was a span of 12 bases. The CDR3 has 14 amino acids. CDR3 loop: CASSEGGIRPEAFF. In DNA, the CDR3 is TGTGCCAGCAGTGAAGGGGGAATCCGTCCTGAAGCTTTCTTT.

The chain couples TRBV20-1 to TRBJ1-4; D is possibly TRBD1 (6 bases). The CDR3 runs to 15 residues. Trimming cost V 2 bases and J 1 base, with 11 bases left between them. The germline gives CDR1 DFQATT, CDR2 SNEGSKA (reference sequence). The CDR3 DNA is TGCAGTGCTAGAAGGGGGGCGCGAACTAATGAAAAACTGTTTTTT. Its protein is CSARRGARTNEKLFF.

There are many counts of this clonotype. The chain combines TRBV11-2 with TRBJ2-3, with 7 bases matching TRBD2. This CDR3 is 15 amino acids long. CDR1 is SGHAT, CDR2 FQNNGV, per germline. V lost 0 bases and J lost 8; bases outside the gene matches: 8. The CDR3 sequence is CASSLEASGRGTQYF. The CDR3 coding sequence is TGTGCCAGCAGCTTAGAGGCTAGCGGAAGGGGTACGCAGTATTTT.

The CDR3 spells CASSYGGTKYNEQFF. For the CDR3, the DNA is TGTGCCAGCAGTTACGGCGGGACTAAATACAATGAGCAGTTCTTC. The rearrangement joins TRBV6-5 to TRBJ2-1; TRBD2 agrees at 7 bases. This CDR3 has 15 amino acids. Germline loops: CDR1 MNHEY, CDR2 SVGAGI. V was clipped by 2 bases and J by 4 bases; unmatched bases: 5.

This clonotype was detected a few times. CDR3 in DNA: TGTGCCAGCAGCTTAGCGGAGGGGGCAAGTCAGCCCCAGCATTTT. Its protein product is CASSLAEGASQPQHF. The rearrangement links TRBV7-9 to TRBJ1-5; 7 bases match TRBD1. With 0 bases clipped from V and 6 bases from J, the junction kept 5 bases outside the gene matches. CDR1 SEHNR and CDR2 FQNEAQ come from the germline V gene (reference sequence). This CDR3 region has 15 residues. The full variable domain, completed using reference TRBV7-9 and TRBJ1-5, is DTGVSQNPRHKITKRGQNVTFRCDPISEHNRLYWYRQTLGQGPEFLTYFQNEAQLEKSRLLSDRFSAERPKGSFSTLEIQRTEQGDSAMYLCASSLAEGASQPQHFGDGTRLSIL.